This entry features one TCR beta chain sequence. The antigen remains unidentified. Samples underwent the assay at deep level. Libraries were prepared by immunoSEQ multiplex PCR; TCRdb keeps only in-frame clonotypes and omits some of them. Of roughly 2.5 million clones detected, more than 90% appear once; the ten largest clones hold roughly 0.14%. Trimming shortened V by 6 bases and J by 4 bases, and 15 bases separated the two germline ends. Germline lookup yields CDR1 ENHRY and CDR2 SYGVKD. The CDR3 is 14 residues long. The data belong to a study of shared clonotypes between healthy human individuals. Background on the study: Every donor yielded three CD4 naive, three CD4 memory, two CD8 naive and one CD8 memory plate.

A CD45RA-negative memory subset and a CD45RA+ naive subset were separated from the CD4+ cells. Whole-study results and caveats: Non-shared clonotypes had lower generation probabilities than those shared by all four donors.

The sequenced material came from naive CD4+ T cells sorted from blood. Indicated subset: CD45RA+ positively selected. The gene calls are TRBV10-3 and TRBJ1-2; D is possibly TRBD1 (6 bases). This TCR came from a man between 18 and 35 years old in good health. This CDR3 is CAIRVQGKGYGYTF. CDR3 DNA: TGTGCCATCAGGGTACAGGGAAAGGGCTATGGCTACACCTTC.